This T cell receptor (beta chain) was recovered during a study of early stage breast cancer tumors. Findings and caveats of the study: Most shared enriched TCRB sequences were commonly generated ones.

This CDR3 has 15 amino acids. The J segment lost 5 bases and the V segment lost 2 bases, leaving 10 bases of the junction unmatched. Germline V gene data show CDR1 as GTSNPN and CDR2 as SVGIG (reference sequence). The data were produced by immunoSEQ multiplex PCR, yet TCRdb's version contains in-frame clones alone and is incomplete. The data hold about 19,000 clones, with over 70% observed a single time. On this clone: Its antigen is unknown.

The origin of this receptor is a person between 65 and 79 years old with breast cancer. The source material was blood. This chain connects TRBV30 to TRBJ1-1, with 8 bases aligning to TRBD1. The CDR3 region is CAWSHQGARRTEAFF. Written as DNA, the CDR3 is TGTGCCTGGAGTCATCAGGGGGCACGACGGACTGAAGCTTTCTTT.